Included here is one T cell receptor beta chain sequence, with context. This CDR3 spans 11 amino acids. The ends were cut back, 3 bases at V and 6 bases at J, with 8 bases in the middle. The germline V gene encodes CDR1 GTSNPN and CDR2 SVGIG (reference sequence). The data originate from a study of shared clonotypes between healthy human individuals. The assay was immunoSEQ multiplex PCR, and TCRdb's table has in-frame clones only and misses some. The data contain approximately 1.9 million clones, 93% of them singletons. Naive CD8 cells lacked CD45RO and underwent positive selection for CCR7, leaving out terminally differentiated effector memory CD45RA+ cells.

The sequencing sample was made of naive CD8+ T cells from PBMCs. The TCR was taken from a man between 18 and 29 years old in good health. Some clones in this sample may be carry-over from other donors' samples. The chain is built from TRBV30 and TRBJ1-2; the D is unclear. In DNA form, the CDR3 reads TGTGCCTGGAGGGGTCAAGATGGCTACACCTTC. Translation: CAWRGQDGYTF.